The entry below describes one T cell receptor (beta chain). Its antigen is unidentified. The sample belongs to a study of cytomegalovirus exposure and HLA in healthy donors. Across the whole study: Genotyping of 400 or so donors showed that roughly 83% belonged to the Caucasian-associated ancestry cluster.

The donors (healthy individuals) were bone marrow donors. Findings of the study overall: In a later analysis, TCR beta V- and J-gene trimming showed a link to a missense DCLRE1C variant.

The PCR used 60 Vbeta and 13 Jbeta primers. Repertoires were generated with immunoSEQ multiplex PCR, while TCRdb's copy carries only in-frame clones and drops some. This repertoire shows 55,000 to 65,000 clones, around 90% found once; its top ten account for about 1.4%. This sequence originates from a young man in good health and CMV-seropositive. Sequences were obtained from PBMCs.

CDR3: CAWTSGSGDTQYF. The CDR3 nucleotides read TGTGCCTGGACTAGCGGGAGCGGGGATACGCAGTATTTT. The chain employs TRBV30 and TRBJ2-3, with TRBD2 matching 10 bases. CDR3 length: 13 residues. Germline trimming cut 4 bases from V and 6 bases from J; bases unmatched to any gene: 4. CDR1 and CDR2 (germline): GTSNPN, SVGIG (reference sequence).